This entry describes one TCR beta chain. The sample holds a few counts of this clone. Its recognized antigen is unknown. No much larger clonotype is one base removed from it; base qualities were not supplied. These data come from a study of cytomegalovirus exposure and HLA in healthy donors (dated by TCRdb to between 2016 and 2019). As for the study more broadly: According to an earlier analysis of a few hundred of the donors, some 180 million T cells yielded over 90 million unique TCR beta sequences and roughly 280 Gb of sequence data. An earlier analysis of 587 of the donors used high-throughput TCR beta sequencing to judge whether each TCR beta V gene segment behaved as functional or pseudogenic. Besides the first cohort of under 700 subjects, a separate validation cohort made up of over a hundred different subjects was used. In a later analysis, previously published TCR beta repertoires from 550 to 750 donors were re-analyzed and high-resolution HLA genotyping was added so that TCR occurrence patterns could be studied. Alongside the repertoire data, information on donor age, sex, ethnicity and CMV serostatus was compiled. Typing coverage varied by locus: roughly 629-640 donors for A, B, C, DRB1 and DQB1; 522 for DQA1; 606 for DPA1; fewer than 480 for DPB1. Rather than using new phenotypic data, the later analysis identified candidate immune exposures from TCR beta sequences and from how often those sequences occurred across donors. About five DR-DQ haplotypes were handled as single units for association and clustering, since linkage in the cohort was strong. The study used immunosequencing to profile the T cell repertoires of approximately 690 subjects and linked those repertoires to cytomegalovirus serostatus. An early release that covered some 630 HLA-typed donors contained approximately 300 gigabases of sequencing data and about 84 million unique TCR sequences. Every discovery cohort repertoire had been produced on one sequencing platform. Of the 350 to 400 genotyped donors, 65% to 90% fell in the genetic ancestry cluster associated with self-reported Caucasian donors. HLA typing included class I and class II loci at four-digit resolution. The study was designed to test whether signatures of past pathogen exposure could be identified by cataloging public T cell receptors. The study combined high-throughput TCR immunosequencing, statistical association of individual TCRs with disease status, and machine learning to predict cytomegalovirus infection status. On average, about 240,000 unique TCR beta nucleotide sequences were sequenced per donor among 350 to 400 genotyped donors of the cohort, with about 19% of those sequences being non-productive. A later genetic analysis took genome-wide SNP genotypes for about 60% of the roughly 670 donors and used that subset as a discovery cohort. The investigation overall reported the following: Linkage disequilibrium might explain the correlated functional status among segregating V segments, but an unknown experimental factor could not be ruled out. A further reported finding was that TCR beta sequences accurately predicted the HLA-A and HLA-B alleles for most subjects in the first cohort. Presence/absence analyses assumed roughly uniform sequencing depth across donors, an assumption that may not hold. According to the authors, the approach could potentially be generalized to other disease states and immunological phenotypes. A few of the identified cytomegalovirus-associated TCR beta chains were confirmed in vitro to be specific for cytomegalovirus antigens. According to a later analysis, most CMV-associated TCR beta chains appeared to be HLA-restricted, and the HLA associations seemed to be driven largely by CMV exposure. For the cohort, immune exposure information was limited to CMV serostatus. Because counts were too low, under 20 rarely observed V segments, including chromosome 9 orphons, were left out of the earlier analysis of a few hundred of the donors. Specific HLA alleles were associated with some 15,000 TCR beta sequences at a false discovery rate of 0.05 in a later analysis. A later genetic analysis reported fewer N-insertions in productive TCRs among donors in an Asian-associated ancestry cluster than the roughly 650-donor mean. Because the 87-base-pair reads could not distinguish some IMGT-functional V segments, including TRBV6-2 and TRBV6-3, those segments were excluded. In both the original and validation cohorts, the classifier was reported to diagnose cytomegalovirus status with high specificity and sensitivity. This cohort had only TCR beta chains sequenced, and the lack of alpha or paired-chain data limited which features could be detected. Because some donors lacked HLA typing at each locus, the association tests relied only on the typed subset. According to a later analysis, TCR association rates differed among HLA loci, with DRB1 alleles showing the most associated TCRs and HLA-C alleles showing the fewest. Broadly in line with IMGT annotations, most TCR beta V segments showed up in productive rearrangements about 87% or about 30% of the time in an earlier analysis of 450 to 600 of the donors. A later analysis reported that several top co-occurrence clusters appeared linked to parvovirus B19, influenza, CMV and Epstein-Barr virus. When HLA alleles, especially DR and DQ, strongly co-occurred, attributing TCR associations to individual alleles was difficult. A cluster of highly shared sequence variants was judged likely to represent a technical artifact of the sequencing pipeline. Compared with equally common non-associated chains, HLA-associated TCR beta chains in a later analysis were more clonally expanded and had lower generation probabilities. A total of 150 to 200 TCR beta chains were listed by the study as associated with cytomegalovirus. Most TCR sequences were seen in very few donors, while some public TCRs were found in many individuals. V-gene and J-gene trimming of TCR beta chains was associated with a missense DCLRE1C variant in a later genetic analysis, and the association was replicated in an independent cohort.

Inclusive of the bounding cysteine and phenylalanine, the CDR3 is 13 residues long. Just the 39-base CDR3 DNA is kept, in frame starting at base 1. CDR1 MGHDK and CDR2 SYGVNS are derived from the germline V gene. V loses 3 bases, J loses 11 bases, and the germline ends lie 14 bases apart. The cohort was made up of 650 to 700 healthy bone marrow donors. At the time of sampling, all cohort members were nominally healthy, though unrecorded immune exposures were likely present. The donor was CMV seronegative and was included in the group of approximately 350 seronegative cohort members. A peripheral blood sample was provided by each donor, and peripheral blood mononuclear cells were used for TCR beta sequencing. Genomic DNA extraction from the blood cell samples was performed with the Qiagen DNeasy Blood Extraction Kit. Library generation was performed with the immunoSEQ multiplex PCR assay. A mixture of 60 forward primers for TCR Vbeta segments and 13 reverse primers for TCR Jbeta segments was used in the multiplex PCR. A multiplex PCR assay on genomic DNA amplified the CDR3 region of rearranged TCR beta genes. Amplified TCR beta libraries were sequenced as 87-base-pair reads on the Illumina HiSeq System. Under the source paper's analysis protocol: A later analysis tallied some 79 million unique TCR beta chains across the 600 to 700 repertoires, and about 10 million of those chains were shared by two or more donors. A nearest-neighbor algorithm error-corrected the raw reads and collapsed the reads into unique sequences, merging closely related sequences to remove PCR and sequencing errors. Alignment of CDR3 sequences to IMGT reference sequences was used to assign V, D and J gene segments. Each retained sequence needed at least a six-nucleotide match to both a V gene segment and a J gene segment. Rearrangements were called productive when the CDR3 lacked stop codons and stayed in frame with V and J; all others were non-productive. Following IMGT convention, CDR3 was defined as the stretch from the second conserved V-encoded cysteine up to the conserved J-encoded phenylalanine. Sequences without an unambiguous match to a single V gene segment were excluded from the earlier analysis of over 500 of the donors. An earlier analysis of a few hundred of the donors classified V segments as functional when productive rearrangements were above 56.7% and as segregating when the standard deviation between donors was above 5%. To diagnose cytomegalovirus status from the catalog of TCR beta chain sequences, a statistical classification framework was built. In a later analysis, V and J genes were assigned by comparing TCR nucleotide sequences against IMGT/GENE-DB human TR gene sequences. In a later analysis, CDR3 sequences and most-parsimonious VDJ recombination scenarios were assigned using the TCRdist pipeline. In a later analysis, every TCR beta chain was defined by the combination of its CDR3 amino acid sequence and its V-gene family, and reads without a unique V-gene family were dropped. In a later analysis, around 650 highly shared, low-generation-probability nucleotide sequences were removed to address suspected cross-contamination and a sequencing artifact. A later analysis calculated a clonal expansion index for each public chain from normalized within-repertoire ranks of inferred template counts. Generation probabilities in a later analysis came from a VDJ recombination model fitted to out-of-frame rearrangements, and those results were checked against IGoR. In a later analysis, hypergeometric tests were used to score TCR-TCR, TCR-HLA and TCR-CMV co-occurrence, with a repertoire-size bias correction applied to TCR pairs. In a later analysis, false discovery rates were estimated by permuting HLA or CMV assignments 20 times. In a later analysis, co-occurring TCRs were grouped using DBSCAN, with TCRdist sequence similarity added in when clustering inside HLA-allele-positive subsets. Co-occurrence clustering excluded repertoires with fewer than 30,000 or more than 120,000 public chains, plus five with anomalous nucleotide sharing. Sourced from immuneACCESS, this table was stored by TCRdb with only in-frame sequences that have V and J called. A share of the clones is absent; for the studies checked, an unresolved V gene accounts for under half, and the remainder has no known explanation. Clone size and V and J calls were adopted from that table, with D and trimming inferred from the DNA. Present in this sample are around 140,000 clones, around 80% of which were seen just once. The top ten clonotypes cover 2.5% to 4% of the sample.

Sequencing was performed on PBMCs. This sequence originates from a man in his forties in good health and CMV-seronegative. This sequence uses TRBV25-1 and TRBJ1-5, with TRBD1 tentatively as D gene (5 bases match). The nucleotide sequence reads as follows: TGTGCCAGCAGTGACGAAAGGGGCCAGTCCCAGCATTTT. It translates to CASSDERGQSQHF.